The text below deals with one T cell receptor beta chain. These data belong to a study of a mutant IDH1 vaccine in newly diagnosed glioma. The time point was: baseline, week 1 (first vaccination visit). Treatment denoted: pre-vaccination baseline after standard-of-care therapy. CDR3 size: 16 residues. CDR1 MNHNY and CDR2 SVGAGI come from the germline V gene (reference sequence). The J segment lost 3 bases and the V segment lost 5 bases, leaving 7 bases of the junction unmatched. Assay: immunoSEQ multiplex PCR; the TCRdb copy retains only in-frame clones and omits some. Of under 80,000 clones in the sample, approximately 83% were seen once.

The clonotype originates from a man aged 25-45 years with glioma. The rearrangement uses TRBV6-6 and TRBJ1-1; the match to TRBD1 covers 12 bases. The material was PBMCs, obtained from a glioma patient treated with radiotherapy, temozolomide or both. This CDR3 reads CASSTGTGGMHTEAFF. The CDR3 nucleotides read TGTGCCAGCAGTACCGGGACAGGGGGCATGCACACTGAAGCTTTCTTT.